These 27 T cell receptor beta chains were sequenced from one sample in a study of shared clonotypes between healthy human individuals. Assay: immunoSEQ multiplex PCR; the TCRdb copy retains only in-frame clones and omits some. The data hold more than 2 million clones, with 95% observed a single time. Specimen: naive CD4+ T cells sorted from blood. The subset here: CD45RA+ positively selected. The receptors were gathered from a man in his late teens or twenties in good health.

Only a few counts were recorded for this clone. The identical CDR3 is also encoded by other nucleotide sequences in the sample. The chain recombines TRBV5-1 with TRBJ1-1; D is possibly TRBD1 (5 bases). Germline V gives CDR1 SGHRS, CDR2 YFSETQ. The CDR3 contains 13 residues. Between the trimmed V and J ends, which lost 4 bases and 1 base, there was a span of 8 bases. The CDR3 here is CASSRGQNTEAFF. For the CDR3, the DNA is TGCGCCAGCAGCCGAGGACAGAACACTGAAGCTTTCTTT.

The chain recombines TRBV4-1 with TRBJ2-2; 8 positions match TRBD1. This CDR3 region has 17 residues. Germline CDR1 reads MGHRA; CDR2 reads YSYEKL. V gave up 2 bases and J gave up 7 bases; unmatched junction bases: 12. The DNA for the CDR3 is TGCGCCAGCAGCCAACGGGTGCGCAGGGGGCGCGACGGGGAGCTGTTTTTT. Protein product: CASSQRVRRGRDGELFF.

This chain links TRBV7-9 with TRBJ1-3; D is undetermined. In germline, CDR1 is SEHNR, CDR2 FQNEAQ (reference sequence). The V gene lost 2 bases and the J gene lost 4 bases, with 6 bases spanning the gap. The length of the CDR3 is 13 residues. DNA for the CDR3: TGTGCCAGCAGCTTACCCCTCGGAAACACCATATATTTT. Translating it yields CASSLPLGNTIYF.

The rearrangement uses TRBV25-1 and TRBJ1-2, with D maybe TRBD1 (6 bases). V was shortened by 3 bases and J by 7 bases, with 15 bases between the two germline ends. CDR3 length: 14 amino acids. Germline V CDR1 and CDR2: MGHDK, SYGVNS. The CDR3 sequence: CASSDPRTVGGYTF. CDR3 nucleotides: TGTGCCAGCAGTGACCCTAGGACAGTTGGTGGCTACACCTTC.

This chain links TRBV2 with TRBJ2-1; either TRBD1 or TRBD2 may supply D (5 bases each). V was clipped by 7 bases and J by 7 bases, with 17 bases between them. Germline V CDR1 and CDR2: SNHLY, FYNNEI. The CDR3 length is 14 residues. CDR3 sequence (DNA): TGTGCCAGCACACGGGACCACGTCGGTAATGAGCAGTTCTTC. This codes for CASTRDHVGNEQFF.

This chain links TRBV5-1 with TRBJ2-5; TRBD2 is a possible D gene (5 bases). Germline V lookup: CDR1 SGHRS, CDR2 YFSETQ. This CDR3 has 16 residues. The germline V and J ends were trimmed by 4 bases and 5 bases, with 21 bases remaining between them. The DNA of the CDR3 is TGCGCCAGCAGCCCTGGACTCTCCATCCCTTTGGAGACCCAGTACTTC. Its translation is CASSPGLSIPLETQYF.

Here the CDR3 DNA reads TGTGCCAGCAGCATGCAGGGGGGCTCCACTGAAGCTTTCTTT. Translated: CASSMQGGSTEAFF. The chain recombines TRBV11-2 with TRBJ1-1, with TRBD1 identical over 7 bases. The V gene end was trimmed by 5 bases and the J gene end by 4 bases; junction bases not matched to a gene: 7. The CDR3 has 14 residues. Germline CDR1 and CDR2: SGHAT and FQNNGV. The entire variable domain, with the rest obtained from reference TRBV11-2 and TRBJ1-1, is as follows: EAGVAQSPRYKIIEKRQSVAFWCNPISGHATLYWYQQILGQGPKLLIQFQNNGVVDDSQLPKDRFSAERLKGVDSTLKIQPAKLEDSAVYLCASSMQGGSTEAFFGQGTRLTVV.

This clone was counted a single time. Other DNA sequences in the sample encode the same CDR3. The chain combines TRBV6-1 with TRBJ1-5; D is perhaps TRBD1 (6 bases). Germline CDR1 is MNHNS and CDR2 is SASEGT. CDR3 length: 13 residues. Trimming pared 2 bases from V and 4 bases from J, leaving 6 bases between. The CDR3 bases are TGTGCCAGCAGTGAAAGGGGGAATCAGCCCCAGCATTTT. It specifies CASSERGNQPQHF.

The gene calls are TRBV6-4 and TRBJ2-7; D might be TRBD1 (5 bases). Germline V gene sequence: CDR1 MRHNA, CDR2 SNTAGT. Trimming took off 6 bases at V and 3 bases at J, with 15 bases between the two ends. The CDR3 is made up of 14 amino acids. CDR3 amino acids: CASRDLTVRYEQYF. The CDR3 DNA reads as TGTGCCAGCAGAGATTTGACAGTTCGCTACGAGCAGTACTTC.

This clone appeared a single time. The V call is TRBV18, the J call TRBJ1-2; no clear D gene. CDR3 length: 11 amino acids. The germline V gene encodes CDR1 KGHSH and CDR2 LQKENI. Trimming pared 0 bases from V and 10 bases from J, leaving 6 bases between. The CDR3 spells CASSPPGYYTF. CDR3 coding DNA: TGTGCCAGCTCACCACCGGGGTACTACACCTTC.

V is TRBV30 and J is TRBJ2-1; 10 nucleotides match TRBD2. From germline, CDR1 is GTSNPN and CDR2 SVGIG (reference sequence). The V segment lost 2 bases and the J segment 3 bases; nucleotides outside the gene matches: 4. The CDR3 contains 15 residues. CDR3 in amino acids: CAWSLAGGNYNEQFF. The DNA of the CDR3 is TGTGCCTGGAGTTTAGCGGGGGGAAACTACAATGAGCAGTTCTTC.

As DNA, the CDR3 is TGTGCCAGCAGCTTGAGTCATAGAGAAGAGACCCAGTACTTC. Its protein is CASSLSHREETQYF. The chain carries TRBV5-4 and TRBJ2-5, with D uncertain. The CDR3 has 14 amino acids. Germline CDR1 SGHNT, CDR2 YYREEE (reference sequence). The germline V and J ends were trimmed by 1 base and 3 bases, with 10 bases remaining between them.

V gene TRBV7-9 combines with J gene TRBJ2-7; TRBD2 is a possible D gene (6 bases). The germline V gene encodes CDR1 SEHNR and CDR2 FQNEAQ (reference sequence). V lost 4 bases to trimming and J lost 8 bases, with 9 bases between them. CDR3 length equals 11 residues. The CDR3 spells CASSSGGQQYF. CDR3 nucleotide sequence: TGTGCCAGCAGCTCCGGGGGACAGCAGTACTTC.

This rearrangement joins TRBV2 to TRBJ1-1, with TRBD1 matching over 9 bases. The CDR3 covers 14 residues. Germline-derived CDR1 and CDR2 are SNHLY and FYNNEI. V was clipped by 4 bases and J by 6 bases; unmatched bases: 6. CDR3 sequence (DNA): TGTGCCAGCAGTGCAGGACAGGGGAGCGCTGAAGCTTTCTTT. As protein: CASSAGQGSAEAFF. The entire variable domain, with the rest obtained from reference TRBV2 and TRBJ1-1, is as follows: EPEVTQTPSHQVTQMGQEVILRCVPISNHLYFYWYRQILGQKVEFLVSFYNNEISEKSEIFDDQFSVERPDGSNFTLKIRSTKLEDSAMYFCASSAGQGSAEAFFGQGTRLTVV.

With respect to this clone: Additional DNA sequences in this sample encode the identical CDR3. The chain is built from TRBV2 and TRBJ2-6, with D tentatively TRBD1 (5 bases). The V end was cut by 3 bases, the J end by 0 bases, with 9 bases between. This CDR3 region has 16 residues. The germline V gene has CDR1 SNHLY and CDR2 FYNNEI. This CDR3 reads CASSEGQLSGANVLTF. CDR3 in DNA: TGTGCCAGCAGTGAGGGGCAGCTCTCTGGGGCCAACGTCCTGACTTTC. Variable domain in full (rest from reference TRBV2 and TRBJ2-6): EPEVTQTPSHQVTQMGQEVILRCVPISNHLYFYWYRQILGQKVEFLVSFYNNEISEKSEIFDDQFSVERPDGSNFTLKIRSTKLEDSAMYFCASSEGQLSGANVLTFGAGSRLTVL.

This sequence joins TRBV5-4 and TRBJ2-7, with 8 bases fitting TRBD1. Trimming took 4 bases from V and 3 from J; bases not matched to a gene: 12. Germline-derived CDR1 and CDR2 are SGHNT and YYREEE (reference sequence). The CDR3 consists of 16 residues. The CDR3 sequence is CASSPGQGPPNYEQYF. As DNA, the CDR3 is TGTGCCAGCAGCCCTGGACAGGGCCCCCCAAACTACGAGCAGTACTTC.

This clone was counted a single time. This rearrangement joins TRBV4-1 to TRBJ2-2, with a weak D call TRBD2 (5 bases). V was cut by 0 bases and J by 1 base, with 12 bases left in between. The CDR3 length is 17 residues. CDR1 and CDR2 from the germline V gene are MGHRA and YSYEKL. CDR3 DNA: TGCGCCAGCAGCCAAGATAAGGGCGGGTGGAACACCGGGGAGCTGTTTTTT. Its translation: CASSQDKGGWNTGELFF.

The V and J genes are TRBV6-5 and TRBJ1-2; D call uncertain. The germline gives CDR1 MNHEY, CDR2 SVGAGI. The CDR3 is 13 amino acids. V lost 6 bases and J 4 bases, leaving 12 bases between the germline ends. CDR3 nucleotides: TGTGCCAGCAGGGGAACGGGCCCCTATGGCTACACCTTC. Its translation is CASRGTGPYGYTF.

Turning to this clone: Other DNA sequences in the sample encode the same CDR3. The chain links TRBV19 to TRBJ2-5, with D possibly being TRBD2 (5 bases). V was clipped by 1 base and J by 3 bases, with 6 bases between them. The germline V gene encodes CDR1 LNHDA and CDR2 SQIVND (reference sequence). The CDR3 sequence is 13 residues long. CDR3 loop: CASSIVREETQYF. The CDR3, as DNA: TGTGCCAGTAGTATAGTGAGGGAAGAGACCCAGTACTTC.

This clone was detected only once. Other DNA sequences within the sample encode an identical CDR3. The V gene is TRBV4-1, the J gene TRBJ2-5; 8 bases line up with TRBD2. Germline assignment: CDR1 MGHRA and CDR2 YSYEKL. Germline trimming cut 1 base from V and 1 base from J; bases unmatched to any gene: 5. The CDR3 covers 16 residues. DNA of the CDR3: TGCGCCAGCAGCCAAGGTTCGAGCGGGGGCCAAGAGACCCAGTACTTC. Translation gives CASSQGSSGGQETQYF.

CDR3 sequence (DNA): TGTGCCAGCAGCCGGGGACAGGGGAGAGGCTACACCTTC. Amino acid sequence: CASSRGQGRGYTF. The chain uses TRBV5-4 and TRBJ1-2, with 10 bases fitting TRBD1. The V and J ends lost 4 bases and 8 bases, in that order; junction bases with no gene match: 5. The CDR3 is 13 residues long. CDR1 SGHNT and CDR2 YYREEE come from the germline V gene (reference sequence).

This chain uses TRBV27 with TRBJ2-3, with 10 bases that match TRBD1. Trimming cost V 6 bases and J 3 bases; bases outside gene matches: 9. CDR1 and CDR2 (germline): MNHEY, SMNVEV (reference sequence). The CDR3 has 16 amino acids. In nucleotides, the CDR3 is TGTGCCAGCAGGAGGACAGGGGGAGGAGGGACAGATACGCAGTATTTT. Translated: CASRRTGGGGTDTQYF.

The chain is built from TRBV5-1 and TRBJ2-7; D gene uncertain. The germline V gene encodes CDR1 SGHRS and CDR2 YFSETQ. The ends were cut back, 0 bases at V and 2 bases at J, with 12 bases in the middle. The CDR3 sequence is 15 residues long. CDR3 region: CASSLGGIKTYEQYF. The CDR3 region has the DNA TGCGCCAGCAGCTTGGGGGGAATTAAAACCTACGAGCAGTACTTC.

In DNA form, the CDR3 reads TGTGCCAGCAGCCCCAGGTGGGGACGTCGTGAAAAACTGTTTTTT. Translated, it gives CASSPRWGRREKLFF. J is TRBJ1-4 and V is TRBV5-8, with a possible D match to TRBD1 (5 bases). This CDR3 has 15 residues. CDR1 SGHTS and CDR2 YDEGEE come from the germline V gene. V lost 4 bases, J lost 7 bases, and 17 bases lay in between.

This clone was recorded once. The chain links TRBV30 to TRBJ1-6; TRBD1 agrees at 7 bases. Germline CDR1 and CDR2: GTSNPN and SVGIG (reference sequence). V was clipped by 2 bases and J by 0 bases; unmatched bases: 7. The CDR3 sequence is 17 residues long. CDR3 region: CAWSPLQGVSYNSPLHF. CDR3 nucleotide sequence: TGTGCCTGGAGTCCCCTCCAGGGGGTCTCCTATAATTCACCCCTCCACTTT.

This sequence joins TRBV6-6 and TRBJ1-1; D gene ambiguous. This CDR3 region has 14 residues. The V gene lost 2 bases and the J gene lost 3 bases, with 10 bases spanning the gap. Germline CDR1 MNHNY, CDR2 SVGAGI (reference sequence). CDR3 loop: CASSYAGLYTEAFF. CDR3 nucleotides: TGTGCCAGCAGTTACGCGGGCCTCTACACTGAAGCTTTCTTT.

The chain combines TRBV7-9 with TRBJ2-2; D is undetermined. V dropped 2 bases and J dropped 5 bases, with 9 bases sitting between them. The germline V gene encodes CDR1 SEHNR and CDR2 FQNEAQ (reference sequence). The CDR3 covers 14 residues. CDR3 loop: CASSLNLGTGELFF. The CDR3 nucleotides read TGTGCCAGCAGCTTAAACCTCGGGACCGGGGAGCTGTTTTTT.